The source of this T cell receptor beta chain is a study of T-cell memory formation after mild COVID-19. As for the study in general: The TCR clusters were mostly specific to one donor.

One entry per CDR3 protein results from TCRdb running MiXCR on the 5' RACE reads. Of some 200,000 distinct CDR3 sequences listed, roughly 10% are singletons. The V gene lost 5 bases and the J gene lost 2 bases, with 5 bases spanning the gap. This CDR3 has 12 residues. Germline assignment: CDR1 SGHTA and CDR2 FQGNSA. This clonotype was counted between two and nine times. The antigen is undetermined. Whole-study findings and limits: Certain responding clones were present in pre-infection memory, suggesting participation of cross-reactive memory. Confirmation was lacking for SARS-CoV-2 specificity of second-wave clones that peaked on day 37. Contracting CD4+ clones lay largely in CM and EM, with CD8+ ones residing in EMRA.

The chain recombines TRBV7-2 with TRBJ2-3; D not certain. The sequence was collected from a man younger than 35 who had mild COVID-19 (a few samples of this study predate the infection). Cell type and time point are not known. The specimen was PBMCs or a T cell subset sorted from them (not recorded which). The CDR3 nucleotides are TGTGCCAGCAGCACCTTCACAGATACGCAGTATTTT. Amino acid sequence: CASSTFTDTQYF.